Below are 8 T cell receptor beta chains sequenced from a single sample in a study of blood T cell repertoires in COVID-19. Using immunoSEQ multiplex PCR, the repertoire was profiled, and TCRdb retains in-frame clones only, with some absent. The sample holds about 150,000 clones, more than 65% seen once. The sequenced material came from peripheral blood. The receptors were gathered from a woman aged 45-60 years in a cohort sampled during active or convalescent COVID-19.

This sequence joins TRBV6-5 and TRBJ2-1; 10 bases line up with TRBD1. Germline lookup yields CDR1 MNHEY and CDR2 SVGAGI. V lost 5 bases to trimming and J lost 7 bases; unmatched junction nucleotides: 8. This CDR3 is 15 amino acids long. CDR3 protein: CASSPRQGARNEQFF. The CDR3 DNA sequence: TGTGCCAGCAGTCCGCGACAGGGGGCGCGGAATGAGCAGTTCTTC.

V usage is TRBV19 and J usage is TRBJ2-7; D is perhaps TRBD1 (6 bases). This CDR3 region has 13 residues. Trimming took off 9 bases at V and 7 bases at J, with 19 bases between the two ends. Germline lookup yields CDR1 LNHDA and CDR2 SQIVND (reference sequence). The DNA of the CDR3 is TGTGCCAGCCGGGACACCGGTTTAAGGGAGCAGTACTTC. It translates to CASRDTGLREQYF.

This chain uses TRBV7-9 with TRBJ1-6; D perhaps matches TRBD1 (5 bases). Germline V gene data show CDR1 as SEHNR and CDR2 as FQNEAQ (reference sequence). V was clipped by 5 bases and J by 0 bases, with 17 bases between them. CDR3 length equals 18 residues. CDR3 DNA sequence: TGTGCCAGCAGCGGAGGGACGATGGGGAGCTCCTATAATTCACCCCTCCACTTT. It codes for CASSGGTMGSSYNSPLHF.

The chain uses TRBV4-1 and TRBJ1-2; the D gene is possibly TRBD1 (6 bases). CDR1 and CDR2 (germline): MGHRA, YSYEKL. Trimming removed 4 bases at V and 4 bases at J, with 22 bases between. The CDR3 totals 17 residues. DNA of the CDR3: TGCGCCAGCAGCCTCACGTCTGACGGACAGCAAGTCTATGGCTACACCTTC. Translation gives CASSLTSDGQQVYGYTF.

This sequence joins TRBV25-1 and TRBJ1-1; the D gene is possibly TRBD1 (5 bases). Germline-derived CDR1 and CDR2 are MGHDK and SYGVNS. This CDR3 comprises 15 residues. Trimming removed 2 bases at V and 11 bases at J, with 21 bases between. CDR3 in amino acids: CASSEPGGVGRRAFF. The CDR3 DNA sequence: TGTGCCAGCAGTGAACCGGGGGGGGTTGGTCGGAGGGCTTTCTTT.

The rearrangement links TRBV4-1 to TRBJ1-2; D unclear. The V gene lost 0 bases and the J gene lost 7 bases, with 15 bases spanning the gap. There are 15 residues in the CDR3. Germline assignment: CDR1 MGHRA and CDR2 YSYEKL. The CDR3 bases are TGCGCCAGCAGCCAAGAGAGTCGCGGGGTAGGTGGCTACACCTTC. Its protein is CASSQESRGVGGYTF.

V and J are TRBV5-6 and TRBJ1-5; D is uncertain. The V end lost 4 bases, the J end lost 5 bases, and 4 bases lay between the germline ends. Looked up from germline, CDR1 is SGHDT and CDR2 is YYEEEE. This CDR3 spans 11 amino acids. The CDR3 coding sequence is TGTGCCAGCAGCCACTATCAGCCCCAGCATTTT. It specifies CASSHYQPQHF.

The chain links TRBV4-1 to TRBJ2-7; D unresolved. Trimming stripped 0 bases from V and 5 bases from J, with 8 bases between. Germline CDR1 and CDR2: MGHRA and YSYEKL. The CDR3 contains 13 residues. CDR3 in DNA: TGCGCCAGCAGCCAAGAGCCTTCGGACGAGCAGTACTTC. Encoded protein: CASSQEPSDEQYF.